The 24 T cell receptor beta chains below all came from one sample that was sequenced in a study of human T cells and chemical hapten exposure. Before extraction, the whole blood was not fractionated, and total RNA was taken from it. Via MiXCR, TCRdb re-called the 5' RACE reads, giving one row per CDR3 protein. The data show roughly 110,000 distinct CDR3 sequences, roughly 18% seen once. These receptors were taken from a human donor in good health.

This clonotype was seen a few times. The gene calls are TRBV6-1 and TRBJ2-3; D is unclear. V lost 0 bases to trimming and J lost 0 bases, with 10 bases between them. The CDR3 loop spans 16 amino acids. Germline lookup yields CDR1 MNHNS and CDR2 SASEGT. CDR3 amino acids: CASSEAVSRSTDTQYF. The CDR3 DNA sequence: TGTGCCAGCAGTGAAGCGGTTTCTCGGAGCACAGATACGCAGTATTTT.

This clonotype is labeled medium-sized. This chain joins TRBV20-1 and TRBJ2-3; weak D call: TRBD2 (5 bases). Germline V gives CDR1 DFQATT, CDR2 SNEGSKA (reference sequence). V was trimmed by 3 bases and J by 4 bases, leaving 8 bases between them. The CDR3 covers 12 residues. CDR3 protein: CSARGAADTQYF. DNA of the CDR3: TGCAGTGCTAGGGGAGCCGCAGATACGCAGTATTTT.

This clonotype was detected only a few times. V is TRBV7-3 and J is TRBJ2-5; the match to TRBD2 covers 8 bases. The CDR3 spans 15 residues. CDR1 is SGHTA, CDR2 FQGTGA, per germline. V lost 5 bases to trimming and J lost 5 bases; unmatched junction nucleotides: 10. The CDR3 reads CASSREGLPRETQYF. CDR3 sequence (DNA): TGTGCCAGCAGCCGGGAGGGACTTCCGAGGGAGACCCAGTACTTC.

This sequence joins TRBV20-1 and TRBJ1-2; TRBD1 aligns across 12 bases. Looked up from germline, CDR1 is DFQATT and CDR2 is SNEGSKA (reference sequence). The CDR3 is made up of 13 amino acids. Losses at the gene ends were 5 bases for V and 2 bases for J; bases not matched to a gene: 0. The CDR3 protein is CSAGTGGNYGYTF. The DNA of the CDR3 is TGCAGTGCTGGGACAGGGGGCAACTATGGCTACACCTTC.

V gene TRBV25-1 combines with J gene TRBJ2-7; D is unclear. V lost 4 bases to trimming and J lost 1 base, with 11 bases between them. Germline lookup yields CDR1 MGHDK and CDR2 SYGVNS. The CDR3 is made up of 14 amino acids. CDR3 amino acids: CASSAPGRSYEQYF. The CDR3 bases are TGTGCCAGCAGTGCCCCGGGCAGATCCTACGAGCAGTACTTC.

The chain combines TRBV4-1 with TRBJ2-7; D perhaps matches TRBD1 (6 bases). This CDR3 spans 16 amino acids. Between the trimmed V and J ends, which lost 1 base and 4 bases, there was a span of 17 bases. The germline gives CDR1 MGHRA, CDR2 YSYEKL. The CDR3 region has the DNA TGCGCCAGCAGCCAAGTTTCTCCGGACAGCCAATACGAGCAGTACTTC. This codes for CASSQVSPDSQYEQYF.

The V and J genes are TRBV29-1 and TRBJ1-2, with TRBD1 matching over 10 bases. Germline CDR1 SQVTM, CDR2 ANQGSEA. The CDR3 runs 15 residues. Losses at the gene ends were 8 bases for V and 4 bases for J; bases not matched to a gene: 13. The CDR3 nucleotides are TGCAGCTCGTTAGGGACAGGGGAAGATGGCTATGGCTACACCTTC. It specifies CSSLGTGEDGYGYTF.

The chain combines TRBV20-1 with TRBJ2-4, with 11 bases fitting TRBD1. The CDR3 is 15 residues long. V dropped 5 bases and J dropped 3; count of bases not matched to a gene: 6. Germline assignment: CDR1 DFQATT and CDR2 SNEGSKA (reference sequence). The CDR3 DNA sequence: TGCAGTGCTCGTGGACAGGGGGCTGGCAAAAACATTCAGTACTTC. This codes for CSARGQGAGKNIQYF.

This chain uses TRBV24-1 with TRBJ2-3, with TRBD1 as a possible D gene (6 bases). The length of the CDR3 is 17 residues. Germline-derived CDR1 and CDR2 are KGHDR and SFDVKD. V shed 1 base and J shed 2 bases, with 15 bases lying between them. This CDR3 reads CATSDFYETGATDTQYF. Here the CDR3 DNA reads TGTGCCACCAGTGATTTTTATGAGACAGGCGCCACAGATACGCAGTATTTT.

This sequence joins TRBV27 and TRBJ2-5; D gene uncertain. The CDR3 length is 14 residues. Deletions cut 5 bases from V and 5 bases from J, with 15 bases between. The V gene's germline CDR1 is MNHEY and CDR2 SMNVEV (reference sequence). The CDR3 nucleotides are TGTGCCAGCAGTCCACGGGCCTTCGGGGAGACCCAGTACTTC. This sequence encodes CASSPRAFGETQYF.

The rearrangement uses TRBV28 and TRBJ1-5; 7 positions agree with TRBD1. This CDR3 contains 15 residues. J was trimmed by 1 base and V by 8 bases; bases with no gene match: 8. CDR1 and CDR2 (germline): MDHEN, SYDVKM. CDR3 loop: CASFLRQGSNQPQHF. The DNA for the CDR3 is TGTGCCAGCTTCCTCCGACAGGGCAGCAATCAGCCCCAGCATTTT. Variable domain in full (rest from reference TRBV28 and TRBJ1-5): DVKVTQSSRYLVKRTGEKVFLECVQDMDHENMFWYRQDPGLGLRLIYFSYDVKMKEKGDIPEGYSVSREKKERFSLILESASTNQTSMYLCASFLRQGSNQPQHFGDGTRLSIL.

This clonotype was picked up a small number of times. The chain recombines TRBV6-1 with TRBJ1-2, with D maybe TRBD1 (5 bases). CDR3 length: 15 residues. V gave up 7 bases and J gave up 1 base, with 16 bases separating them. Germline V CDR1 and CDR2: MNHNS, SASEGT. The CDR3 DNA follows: TGTGCCAGCACAGTACGGGGACGCCTTAACTATGGCTACACCTTC. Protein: CASTVRGRLNYGYTF.

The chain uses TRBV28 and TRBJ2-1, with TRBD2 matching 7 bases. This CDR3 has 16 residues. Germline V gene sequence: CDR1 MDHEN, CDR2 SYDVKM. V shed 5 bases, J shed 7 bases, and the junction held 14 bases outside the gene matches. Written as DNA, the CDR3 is TGTGCCAGCAGTCCCCGGTCGTGGGAGGGCATGAATGAGCAGTTCTTC. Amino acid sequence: CASSPRSWEGMNEQFF.

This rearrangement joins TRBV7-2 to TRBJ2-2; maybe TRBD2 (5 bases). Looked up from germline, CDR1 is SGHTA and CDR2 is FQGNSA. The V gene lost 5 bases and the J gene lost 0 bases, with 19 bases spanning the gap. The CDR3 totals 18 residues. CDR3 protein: CASSLRVVALANTGELFF. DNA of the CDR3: TGTGCCAGCAGCCTCCGGGTAGTAGCGCTCGCGAACACCGGGGAGCTGTTTTTT.

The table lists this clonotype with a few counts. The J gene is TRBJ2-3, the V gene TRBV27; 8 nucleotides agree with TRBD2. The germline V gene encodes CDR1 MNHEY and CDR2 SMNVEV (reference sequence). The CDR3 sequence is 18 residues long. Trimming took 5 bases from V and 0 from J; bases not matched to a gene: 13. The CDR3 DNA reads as TGTGCCAGCAGTCCCCGGGGCGGGAGGCTTTCTAGCACAGATACGCAGTATTTT. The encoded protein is CASSPRGGRLSSTDTQYF.

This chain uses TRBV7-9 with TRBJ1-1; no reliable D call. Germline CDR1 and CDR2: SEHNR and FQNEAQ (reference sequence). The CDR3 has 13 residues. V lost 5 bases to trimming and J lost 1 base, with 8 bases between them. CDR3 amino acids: CASSVTENTEAFF. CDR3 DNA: TGTGCCAGCAGCGTAACAGAGAACACTGAAGCTTTCTTT.

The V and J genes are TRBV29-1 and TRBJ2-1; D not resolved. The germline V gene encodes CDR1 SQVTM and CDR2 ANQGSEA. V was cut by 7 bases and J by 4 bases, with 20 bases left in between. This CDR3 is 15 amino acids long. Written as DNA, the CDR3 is TGCAGCGCCACAGTGTCCGCGGCGAGTTACAATGAGCAGTTCTTC. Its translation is CSATVSAASYNEQFF.

The CDR3 DNA sequence: TGTGCCAGCAGTTTGGGGCGGGAGTTCAACGAGCAGTACTTC. It translates to CASSLGREFNEQYF. This chain links TRBV12-3 or TRBV12-4 with TRBJ2-7; 7 nucleotides align to TRBD2. The V and J ends lost 3 bases and 5 bases, in that order; junction bases with no gene match: 7. CDR3 length: 14 residues.

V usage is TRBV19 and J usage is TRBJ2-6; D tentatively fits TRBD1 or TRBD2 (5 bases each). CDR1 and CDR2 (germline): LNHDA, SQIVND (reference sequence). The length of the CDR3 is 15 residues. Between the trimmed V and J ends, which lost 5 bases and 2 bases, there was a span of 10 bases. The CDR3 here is CASSDGGTGANVLTF. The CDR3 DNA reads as TGTGCCAGTAGTGATGGGGGAACTGGGGCCAACGTCCTGACTTTC.

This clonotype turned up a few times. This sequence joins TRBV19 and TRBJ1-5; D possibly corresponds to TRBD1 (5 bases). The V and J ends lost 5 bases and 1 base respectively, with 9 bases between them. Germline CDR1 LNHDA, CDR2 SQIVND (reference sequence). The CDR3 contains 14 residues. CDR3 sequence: CASSERQSNQPQHF. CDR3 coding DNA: TGTGCCAGTAGTGAACGACAGAGCAATCAGCCCCAGCATTTT. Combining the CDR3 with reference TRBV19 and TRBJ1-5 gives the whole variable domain DGGITQSPKYLFRKEGQNVTLSCEQNLNHDAMYWYRQDPGQGLRLIYYSQIVNDFQKGDIAEGYSVSREKKESFPLTVTSAQKNPTAFYLCASSERQSNQPQHFGDGTRLSIL.

CDR3 in amino acids: CASSQVNNADTQYF. Written as DNA, the CDR3 is TGCGCCAGCAGCCAAGTTAACAATGCGGATACGCAGTATTTT. The chain employs TRBV4-1 and TRBJ2-3; D unclear. Germline V lookup: CDR1 MGHRA, CDR2 YSYEKL. The CDR3 runs 14 residues. V dropped 1 base and J dropped 6 bases, with 11 bases sitting between them.

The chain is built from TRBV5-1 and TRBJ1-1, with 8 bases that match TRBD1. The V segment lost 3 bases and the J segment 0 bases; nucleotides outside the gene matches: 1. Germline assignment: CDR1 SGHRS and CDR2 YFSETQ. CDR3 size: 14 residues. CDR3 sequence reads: CASSSTGVNTEAFF. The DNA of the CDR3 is TGCGCCAGCAGCTCGACAGGGGTGAACACTGAAGCTTTCTTT.

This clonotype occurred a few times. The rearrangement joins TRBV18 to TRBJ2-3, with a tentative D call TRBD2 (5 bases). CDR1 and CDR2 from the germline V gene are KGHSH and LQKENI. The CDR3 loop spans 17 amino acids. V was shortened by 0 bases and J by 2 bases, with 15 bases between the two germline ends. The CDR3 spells CASSPPPSGLATDTQYF. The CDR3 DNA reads TGTGCCAGCTCACCACCCCCTTCCGGGCTAGCCACAGATACGCAGTATTTT.

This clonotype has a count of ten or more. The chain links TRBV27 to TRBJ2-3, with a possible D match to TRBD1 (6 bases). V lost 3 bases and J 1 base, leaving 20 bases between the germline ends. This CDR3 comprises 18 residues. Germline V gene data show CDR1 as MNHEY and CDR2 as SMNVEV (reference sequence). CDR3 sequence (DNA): TGTGCCAGCAGTTTGGTACAGGGCGGCCGGACCGGCACAGATACGCAGTATTTT. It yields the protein CASSLVQGGRTGTDTQYF.